Below are 9 T cell receptor beta chains sequenced from a single sample in a study of control samples from healthy donors and cancer patients. Measured with immunoSEQ multiplex PCR; TCRdb has only the in-frame clones, and not every one. The sample contains 400,000 to 500,000 clones, 75% to 95% of which appear only once. The sample was PBMCs. These receptors all stem from a man aged 35-49 years with head and neck cancer.

This chain links TRBV28 with TRBJ2-7; a weak D match, TRBD1 (6 bases). CDR1 is MDHEN and CDR2 is SYDVKM in the germline V gene. The V gene lost 7 bases and the J gene lost 2 bases, with 9 bases spanning the gap. The CDR3 is 12 amino acids. The CDR3 loop is CASTEGAYEQYF. CDR3 DNA: TGTGCCAGCACCGAGGGGGCCTACGAGCAGTACTTC.

The chain links TRBV5-1 to TRBJ1-2; 9 nucleotides line up with TRBD1. J was trimmed by 6 bases and V by 7 bases; bases with no gene match: 7. The CDR3 has 13 residues. Germline assignment: CDR1 SGHRS and CDR2 YFSETQ. The CDR3 sequence is CASRITGGDGYTF. In nucleotides, the CDR3 is TGCGCCAGCCGGATTACAGGGGGCGATGGCTACACCTTC.

The chain couples TRBV11-2 to TRBJ2-1; D possibly corresponds to TRBD1 (6 bases). This CDR3 has 15 residues. The germline gives CDR1 SGHAT, CDR2 FQNNGV. V was cut by 1 base and J by 6 bases, with 13 bases left in between. The CDR3 nucleotides are TGTGCCAGCAGCTTAGCACAGGGTGAGGTCAATGAGCAGTTCTTC. It yields the protein CASSLAQGEVNEQFF.

The V and J genes are TRBV7-2 and TRBJ2-5, with 9 bases lining up with TRBD2. Germline assignment: CDR1 SGHTA and CDR2 FQGNSA. V was clipped by 5 bases and J by 4 bases; unmatched bases: 20. The CDR3 covers 19 residues. CDR3 sequence: CASSLPSGSGRGAVETQYF. The DNA for the CDR3 is TGTGCCAGCAGCCTACCTTCCGGTAGCGGGAGAGGGGCCGTAGAGACCCAGTACTTC.

In the case of this clone: Other DNA sequences in this specimen translate into the identical CDR3. The V call is TRBV28, the J call TRBJ2-7, with D unclear. From germline, CDR1 is MDHEN and CDR2 SYDVKM. The CDR3 loop spans 11 amino acids. Trimming removed 6 bases from V and 2 bases from J, with 5 bases in between. CDR3 in DNA: TGTGCCAGCAGCCTTACCTACGAGCAGTACTTC. It is translated as CASSLTYEQYF.

This chain links TRBV3-1 (or the pseudogene TRBV3-2) with TRBJ1-5, with a tentative D call TRBD1 (5 bases). This CDR3 comprises 14 residues. V gave up 0 bases and J gave up 6 bases, with 9 bases separating them. CDR1 and CDR2 from the germline V gene are LGHDT and YNNKEL (reference sequence). CDR3 nucleotide sequence: TGTGCCAGCAGCCAAGATGGGGGGGGTCAGCCCCAGCATTTT. Amino acids: CASSQDGGGQPQHF.

J is TRBJ2-3 and V is TRBV27; D tentatively reads TRBD1 or TRBD2 (5 bases each). Between the trimmed V and J ends, which lost 3 bases and 3 bases, there was a span of 16 bases. This CDR3 has 16 amino acids. Germline V gene sequence: CDR1 MNHEY, CDR2 SMNVEV (reference sequence). In DNA form, the CDR3 reads TGTGCCAGCAGTTTTATTGGGGGAGCGCTTACAGATACGCAGTATTTT. Translated, it gives CASSFIGGALTDTQYF.

This chain connects TRBV5-1 to TRBJ2-2, with 8 positions matching TRBD2. Trimming removed 0 bases from V and 5 bases from J; junction bases left unmatched: 3. CDR3 size: 15 residues. Germline V CDR1 and CDR2: SGHRS, YFSETQ. CDR3 region: CASSLAGTRTGELFF. As DNA, the CDR3 is TGCGCCAGCAGCTTGGCCGGGACTAGAACCGGGGAGCTGTTTTTT.

The CDR3 is CASVRTSGVGEQFF. The CDR3 region has the DNA TGTGCCAGCGTACGGACTAGCGGGGTTGGTGAGCAGTTCTTC. The genes are TRBV28 and TRBJ2-1; 12 nucleotides line up with TRBD2. Germline V CDR1 and CDR2: MDHEN, SYDVKM. After removal of 8 bases from V and 9 bases from J, the junction contained 8 bases not matched to a gene. There are 14 residues in the CDR3.